These T cell receptor beta chains were read from a single sample in a study of blood T cell repertoires in COVID-19. Profiled with immunoSEQ multiplex PCR; TCRdb holds only in-frame clones, not every one. Among over 300,000 clones listed, roughly 87% were seen once. The specimen sequenced was PBMCs or T cells enriched from blood (not recorded which). The receptors originated from a woman younger than 45 who had recovered from COVID-19. Both conserved end residues are trimmed from each CDR3. The D gene is left open where the match is weak.

>TRBJ2-7|NA|TRBV7-9|9
AGGSSYEQY
>TRBJ2-2|NA|TRBV21-1|13
ASSRDRVDTGELF
>TRBJ2-7|NA|TRBV6-2/TRBV6-3|11
ASSPPGSYEQY
>TRBJ1-5|TRBD1|TRBV18|13
ASSSGQISNQPQH
>TRBJ1-1|NA|TRBV19|13
ASSISGSTNTEAF
>TRBJ2-5|TRBD1|TRBV9|13
ASSVAQGAGETQY
>TRBJ2-1|NA|TRBV4-1|13
ASSQAGVAYNEQF
>TRBJ2-7|NA|TRBV5-4|13
ASSTQGLGSYEQY
>TRBJ1-1|TRBD1|TRBV6-5|11
ASLMTGASEAF
>TRBJ2-3|TRBD2|TRBV5-4|17
ASSMGLAGDTASTDTQY
>TRBJ1-2|TRBD1|TRBV4-1|15
ASSQSLRTGNDYGYT
>TRBJ1-4|NA|TRBV9|12
ASSVGQGNEKLF
>TRBJ2-1|NA|TRBV7-2|12
ASSLGGIGGSPF
>TRBJ2-1|TRBD2|TRBV19|13
ASRTGGSLYNEQF
>TRBJ1-1|NA|TRBV7-3|14
ASSLTLRQEESEAF
>TRBJ1-6|NA|TRBV9|14
ASSVGAGSINSPLH
>TRBJ2-7|NA|TRBV21-1|14
ASSKAGGRGSYEQY
>TRBJ1-6|NA|TRBV2|13
ASSGGGGENSPLH
>TRBJ2-4|TRBD2|TRBV14|13
ASSPGGLAKNIQY
>TRBJ1-1|NA|TRBV5-8|14
ASSFRGGRMNTEAF
>TRBJ1-1|TRBD1|TRBV5-4|13
ASSVKLTGGTEAF
>TRBJ1-3|NA|TRBV9|13
ASSLEGTSGNTIY
>TRBJ2-6|NA|TRBV4-2|13
ASSHEDSGANVLT
>TRBJ1-1|NA|TRBV27|14
ASSQATPGMNTEAF
>TRBJ2-3|TRBD1|TRBV27|15
ASSPPVGTGGADTQY
>TRBJ1-6|TRBD1|TRBV7-2|12
ATRRDRGDSPLH
>TRBJ2-5|TRBD1|TRBV6-5|13
ASRHRDRSGETQY
>TRBJ2-1|TRBD1|TRBV7-9|13
ASSLQGVDYNEQF
>TRBJ1-2|TRBD1|TRBV5-4|13
ASRRTGEFDYGYT